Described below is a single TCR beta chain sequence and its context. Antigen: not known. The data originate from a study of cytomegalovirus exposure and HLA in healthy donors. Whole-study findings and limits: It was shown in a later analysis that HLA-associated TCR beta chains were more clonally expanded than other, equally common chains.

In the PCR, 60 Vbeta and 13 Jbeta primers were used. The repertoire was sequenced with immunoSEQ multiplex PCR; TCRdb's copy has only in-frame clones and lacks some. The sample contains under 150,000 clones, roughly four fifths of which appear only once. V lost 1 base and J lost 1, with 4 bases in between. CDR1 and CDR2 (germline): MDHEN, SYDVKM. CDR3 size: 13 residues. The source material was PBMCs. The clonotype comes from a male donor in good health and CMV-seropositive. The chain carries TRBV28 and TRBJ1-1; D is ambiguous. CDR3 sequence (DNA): TGTGCCAGCAGTTTATCTTGGAACACTGAAGCTTTCTTT. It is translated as CASSLSWNTEAFF.